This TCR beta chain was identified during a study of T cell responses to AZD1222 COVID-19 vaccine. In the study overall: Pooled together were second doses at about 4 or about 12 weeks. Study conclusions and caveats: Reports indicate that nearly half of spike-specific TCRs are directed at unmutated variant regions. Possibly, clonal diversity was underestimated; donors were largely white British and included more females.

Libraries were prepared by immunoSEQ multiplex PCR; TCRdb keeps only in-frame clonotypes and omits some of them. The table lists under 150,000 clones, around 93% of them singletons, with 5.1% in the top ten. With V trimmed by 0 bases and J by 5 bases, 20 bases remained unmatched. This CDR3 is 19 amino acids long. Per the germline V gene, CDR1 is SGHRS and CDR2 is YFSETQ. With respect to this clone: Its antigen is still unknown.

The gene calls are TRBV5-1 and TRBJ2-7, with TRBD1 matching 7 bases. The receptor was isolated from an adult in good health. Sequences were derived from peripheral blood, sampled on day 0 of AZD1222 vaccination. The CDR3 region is CASSLDTGEKDSHSHEQYF. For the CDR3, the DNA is TGCGCCAGCAGCTTGGACACAGGGGAGAAGGACAGTCACAGCCACGAGCAGTACTTC.